These T cell receptor beta chains were read from a single sample in a study of T cells expressing NK-cell markers. TCRdb reprocessed the 5' RACE reads, keeping one entry per CDR3 protein, no DNA. The sample totals roughly 430,000 distinct CDR3 sequences. The sequenced sample was blood T cells: a sorted CD56 or NKG2C T cell subset, CD4+ or CD8+ T cells, or bulk PBMC T cells (not recorded which). The receptors here all came from a woman aged 18 to 75 in good health. Each CDR3 is given with its conserved first and last residue.

v_call	j_call	cdr3_aa
TRBV5-5	TRBJ1-4	CASSLTATNEKLFF
TRBV5-6	TRBJ1-1	CASSRDRGQTEAFF
TRBV7-2	TRBJ2-3	CASSQERLAGLDTQYF
TRBV9	TRBJ1-2	CASNWRQFRGVPLGYTF
TRBV9	TRBJ1-1	CASSQSTGGAFF
TRBV5-4	TRBJ2-7	CASSQKTSYEQYF
TRBV6-5	TRBJ1-5	CASSSLRGSQHF
TRBV7-9	TRBJ2-1	CASSPPGPEQFF
TRBV6-2/TRBV6-3	TRBJ2-5	CASSYLTQSYQETQYF
TRBV3-1	TRBJ2-7	CASSLNSGTEQYF
TRBV4-3	TRBJ2-1	CASSQDYLGDEQFF
TRBV5-6	TRBJ1-4	CASSKTGGGLEKLFF
TRBV5-1	TRBJ2-1	CASSTRAAYNEQFF
TRBV20-1	TRBJ1-6	CSARDQISNSPLHF
TRBV24-1	TRBJ2-5	CATRGTGGVETQYF
TRBV12-3/TRBV12-4	TRBJ1-1	CASRQRGEAFF
TRBV10-2	TRBJ2-7	CASSESNGFWEQYF
TRBV15	TRBJ2-7	CATSVGGLVFYEQYF
TRBV25-1	TRBJ2-1	CASSESAIPVGQFF
TRBV5-1	TRBJ2-1	CASSALLRSSYNEQFF
TRBV12-3/TRBV12-4	TRBJ2-1	CASTRWGGTPNEQFF
TRBV18	TRBJ2-5	CASSPSWDSGELETQYF
TRBV5-1	TRBJ2-5	CASRLAGTTEETQYF
TRBV29-1	TRBJ1-1	CSTRDSSQTEAFF
TRBV20-1	TRBJ2-1	CSADSRTSRGEQFF
TRBV20-1	TRBJ2-5	CSAGPTTQETQYF
TRBV27	TRBJ1-1	CASRGGAANTEAFF
TRBV20-1	TRBJ2-2	CSASTSGSRTGELFF
TRBV6-2/TRBV6-3	TRBJ2-7	CASSPTSRRYEQYF
TRBV27	TRBJ2-1	CASSFGAGGRYNEQFF
TRBV9	TRBJ2-1	CASSVGISGRNEQFF
TRBV5-1	TRBJ2-5	CASSRGGQGTQYF
TRBV5-1	TRBJ2-5	CASSGPLAGVGQYF
TRBV6-5	TRBJ2-5	CASSSTGVWETQYF
TRBV5-1	TRBJ2-1	CASSSGTSFDEQFF
TRBV10-3	TRBJ2-3	CAISESSQSSTDTQYF
TRBV20-1	TRBJ2-1	CSATGLADHNEQFF
TRBV28	TRBJ2-7	CASRRQGIEQYF
TRBV19	TRBJ2-5	CASSAGLAAQETQYF
TRBV6-1	TRBJ2-1	CASSEGLYNEQFF
TRBV5-1	TRBJ2-5	CASSFSPGQLQETQYF
TRBV29-1	TRBJ2-4	CSVGFLRAIAKNIQYF
TRBV5-1	TRBJ1-6	CASSLLPGSPLHF
TRBV6-2/TRBV6-3	TRBJ2-5	CASSVRVRKETQYF
TRBV20-1	TRBJ2-7	CSAALGLAGYEQYF
TRBV6-1	TRBJ2-1	CASSTRGGGGNEQFF
TRBV12-3/TRBV12-4	TRBJ1-2	CASRRTGMDYGYTF
TRBV7-2	TRBJ2-5	CASSLTGSGSVETQYF
TRBV20-1	TRBJ2-7	CSARADRVYEQYF